The clone carrying this T cell receptor beta chain was counted a single time. Its antigen is still unknown. Genomic DNA of each subset was evenly split across several immunoSEQ plates. Profiled with immunoSEQ multiplex PCR; TCRdb holds only in-frame clones, not every one. The sample consists of fewer than 650,000 clones, about 80% of them appearing once. This record comes from a study of shared clonotypes between healthy human individuals. V lost 5 bases and J 8 bases, leaving 12 bases between the germline ends. Germline V gene sequence: CDR1 SEHNR, CDR2 FQNEAQ (reference sequence). The CDR3 is 12 amino acids. All donors were healthy HIV-negative adults lacking recent acute infections or vaccinations. The donors were all Caucasian adults (living in Nashville, Tennessee). Study outcomes and limitations: Read depth was anticipated to influence clonotype sharing among donors.

The V gene is TRBV7-9, the J gene TRBJ1-2; maybe TRBD1 (6 bases). Sample: PBMCs. The clonotype comes from a woman between 40 and 50 years old in good health. Some clones in this sample may be carry-over from other donors' samples. The chain's CDR3 is CASSTTGFGYTF. CDR3 in DNA: TGTGCCAGCAGCACAACAGGGTTCGGCTACACCTTC. Using reference TRBV7-9 and TRBJ1-2 for the parts outside the CDR3, the full variable domain is DTGVSQNPRHKITKRGQNVTFRCDPISEHNRLYWYRQTLGQGPEFLTYFQNEAQLEKSRLLSDRFSAERPKGSFSTLEIQRTEQGDSAMYLCASSTTGFGYTFGSGTRLTVV.